This T cell receptor beta chain originates from a study of blood T cell repertoires in COVID-19. Across the study: The United States, Italy and Spain were the sources of the acute and convalescent COVID-19 samples. Sources were T cells, B-cell-depleted T cells, or PBMCs; the material itself was cDNA or gDNA.

V was pared by 3 bases and J by 6 bases, with 5 bases of the junction left unmatched. The CDR3 is made up of 16 amino acids. Per germline, CDR1 LNHDA and CDR2 SQIVND (reference sequence). This clone was recorded only once. Per the authors' pipeline: Nucleated cell counts were estimated from reference gene primer amplification. Produced via immunoSEQ multiplex PCR; TCRdb's table is partial and in-frame only. V and J calls plus clone size are reproduced from that table; the DNA served to infer D and trimming. Of about 230,000 clones listed, 84% are singletons. The chain joins TRBV19 to TRBJ2-3; 14 bases agree with TRBD2. Sequenced input: peripheral blood. This receptor was obtained from a woman older than 75 with active or convalescent COVID-19. The CDR3 spells CASSMTSGGARDTQYF. In DNA, the CDR3 is TGTGCCAGTAGTATGACTAGCGGGGGGGCCAGGGATACGCAGTATTTT.